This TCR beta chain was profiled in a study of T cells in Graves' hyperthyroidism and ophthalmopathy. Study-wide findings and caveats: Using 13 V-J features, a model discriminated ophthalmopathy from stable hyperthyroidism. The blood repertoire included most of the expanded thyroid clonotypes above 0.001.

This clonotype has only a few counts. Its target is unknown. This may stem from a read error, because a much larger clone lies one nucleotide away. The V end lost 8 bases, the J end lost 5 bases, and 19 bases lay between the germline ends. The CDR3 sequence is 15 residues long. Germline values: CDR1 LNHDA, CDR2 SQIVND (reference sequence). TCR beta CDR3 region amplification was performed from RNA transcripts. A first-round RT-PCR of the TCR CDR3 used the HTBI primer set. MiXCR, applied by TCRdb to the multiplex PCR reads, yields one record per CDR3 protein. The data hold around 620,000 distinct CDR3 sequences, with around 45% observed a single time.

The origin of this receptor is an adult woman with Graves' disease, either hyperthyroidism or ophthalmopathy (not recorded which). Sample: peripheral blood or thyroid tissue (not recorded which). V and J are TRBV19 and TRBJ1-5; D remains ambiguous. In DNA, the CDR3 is TGTGCCAGTCGACCGTGCTCCACACCGTATCAGCCCCAGCATTTT. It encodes CASRPCSTPYQPQHF.